One and the same sample provided the 3 T cell receptor beta chains below, sequenced in a study of cytomegalovirus exposure and HLA in healthy donors. PCR amplification relied on 60 Vbeta primers (plus 13 Jbeta primers). Here immunoSEQ multiplex PCR was the method, and the copy in TCRdb shows in-frame clones only, minus some. The sample lists hundreds of thousands of clones, less than 85% occurring once. The sample comprised PBMCs. All receptors come from a man in his late teens or twenties in good health and CMV-seronegative.

The gene calls are TRBV7-2 and TRBJ2-7; 12 positions agree with TRBD2. The V gene's germline CDR1 is SGHTA and CDR2 FQGNSA. The CDR3 length is 15 residues. The ends lost 2 bases at V and 6 bases at J; junction bases unmatched: 5. CDR3 in DNA: TGTGCCAGCAGCTTATCGACTAGCGGGAGTCTCGAGCAGTACTTC. It yields the protein CASSLSTSGSLEQYF.

This clone was picked up a small number of times. The V and J genes are TRBV5-1 and TRBJ2-2; 11 bases fit TRBD2. Germline CDR1 SGHRS, CDR2 YFSETQ. The length of the CDR3 is 17 residues. V gave up 3 bases and J gave up 5 bases; unmatched junction bases: 9. The CDR3 here is CASSYGSSGRGTGELFF. In nucleotides, the CDR3 is TGCGCCAGCAGCTACGGAAGTAGCGGGAGGGGTACCGGGGAGCTGTTTTTT.

This clone was seen a single time. This chain links TRBV5-1 with TRBJ2-6; perhaps TRBD2 as D (6 bases). The CDR3 totals 15 residues. The germline V gene encodes CDR1 SGHRS and CDR2 YFSETQ. V lost 7 bases and J 4 bases, leaving 15 bases between the germline ends. Here the CDR3 reads CASRPWGEGANVLTF. Written as DNA, the CDR3 is TGCGCCAGCCGACCCTGGGGGGAGGGGGCCAACGTCCTGACTTTC.